A single sample is the source of the 25 T cell receptor beta chains below, sequenced in a study of shared clonotypes between healthy human individuals. Naive CD8 cells comprised CD45RO-negative, CCR7-positively selected cells, excluding terminally differentiated effector memory CD45RA+ cells. Assay used: immunoSEQ multiplex PCR; TCRdb lists only in-frame clones, some missing. The sample includes some 2,000,000 clones, approximately 94% of them seen just once. The specimen sequenced was naive CD8+ T cells sorted from blood. These receptors all come from a man in his late teens or twenties in good health.

The chain uses TRBV7-9 and TRBJ2-6, with D tentatively TRBD1 (6 bases). V gave up 6 bases and J gave up 4 bases, with 10 bases separating them. The length of the CDR3 is 14 residues. Per germline, CDR1 SEHNR and CDR2 FQNEAQ (reference sequence). The CDR3 DNA sequence: TGTGCCAGCAGGCTGACAGGAGGGGCCAACGTCCTGACTTTC. Protein: CASRLTGGANVLTF. Filled out from reference TRBV7-9 and TRBJ2-6, the complete variable domain reads DTGVSQNPRHKITKRGQNVTFRCDPISEHNRLYWYRQTLGQGPEFLTYFQNEAQLEKSRLLSDRFSAERPKGSFSTLEIQRTEQGDSAMYLCASRLTGGANVLTFGAGSRLTVL.

The V and J genes are TRBV29-1 and TRBJ2-6; D could derive from TRBD1 or TRBD2 (6 bases each). Germline loops: CDR1 SQVTM, CDR2 ANQGSEA. The CDR3 loop spans 14 amino acids. Trimming shortened V by 7 bases and J by 3 bases, and 13 bases separated the two germline ends. In DNA form, the CDR3 reads TGCAGCGCTGAGGGGGGACTTGGGGCCAACGTCCTGACTTTC. It yields the protein CSAEGGLGANVLTF.

This chain joins TRBV29-1 and TRBJ2-5; perhaps TRBD1 as D (8 bases). V was pared by 6 bases and J by 6 bases, with 14 bases between. CDR3 size: 12 residues. The germline V gene encodes CDR1 SQVTM and CDR2 ANQGSEA. CDR3 nucleotides: TGCAGCGTACAGGGGGGGGAGCAGACCCAGTACTTC. Translated: CSVQGGEQTQYF. The full variable domain, in which reference TRBV29-1 and TRBJ2-5 provide the parts outside the CDR3, is SAVISQKPSRDICQRGTSLTIQCQVDSQVTMMFWYRQQPGQSLTLIATANQGSEATYESGFVIDKFPISRPNLTFSTLTVSNMSPEDSSIYLCSVQGGEQTQYFGPGTRLLVL.

This clone is a singleton in its sample. V gene TRBV4-1 combines with J gene TRBJ1-1, with D hard to call. Germline values: CDR1 MGHRA, CDR2 YSYEKL. Trimming pared 0 bases from V and 5 bases from J, leaving 13 bases between. There are 15 residues in the CDR3. CDR3 DNA sequence: TGCGCCAGCAGCCAAGATGTTTCCCACGGTACTGAAGCTTTCTTT. Protein sequence: CASSQDVSHGTEAFF.

This chain joins TRBV5-4 and TRBJ2-2; D perhaps matches TRBD2 (6 bases). Per the germline V gene, CDR1 is SGHNT and CDR2 is YYREEE (reference sequence). Trimming left V 4 bases short and J 6 bases short, with 16 bases between. The CDR3 runs to 15 residues. The CDR3 nucleotides are TGTGCCAGCAGCGACGAGGAGGGTACCCCCGGGGAGCTGTTTTTT. Encoded protein: CASSDEEGTPGELFF.

This clone occurred once. The chain links TRBV9 to TRBJ2-2; the match to TRBD2 covers 7 bases. J was trimmed by 0 bases and V by 1 base; bases with no gene match: 6. Germline CDR1 is SGDLS and CDR2 is YYNGEE. The CDR3 has 17 amino acids. The CDR3 DNA reads as TGTGCCAGCAGCGTACGGGAGGCATCGCCGAACACCGGGGAGCTGTTTTTT. Amino acid sequence: CASSVREASPNTGELFF. The full variable domain, with the rest looked up from reference TRBV9 and TRBJ2-2, is DSGVTQTPKHLITATGQRVTLRCSPRSGDLSVYWYQQSLDQGLQFLIQYYNGEERAKGNILERFSAQQFPDLHSELNLSSLELGDSALYFCASSVREASPNTGELFFGEGSRLTVL.

The chain joins TRBV13 to TRBJ2-2, with 8 bases lining up with TRBD2. The CDR3 consists of 16 residues. The germline gives CDR1 PRHDT, CDR2 FYEKMQ (reference sequence). Trimming took 1 base from V and 4 from J; bases not matched to a gene: 5. The CDR3 here is CASSLELADFTGELFF. For the CDR3, the DNA is TGTGCCAGCAGCTTAGAACTAGCGGACTTCACCGGGGAGCTGTTTTTT. Full variable domain (missing parts from reference TRBV13 and TRBJ2-2): AAGVIQSPRHLIKEKRETATLKCYPIPRHDTVYWYQQGPGQDPQFLISFYEKMQSDKGSIPDRFSAQQFSDYHSELNMSSLELGDSALYFCASSLELADFTGELFFGEGSRLTVL.

J is TRBJ1-1 and V is TRBV6-4; possible D gene TRBD1, 5 bases. CDR1 MRHNA and CDR2 SNTAGT come from the germline V gene. V dropped 0 bases and J dropped 1 base, with 9 bases sitting between them. The CDR3 is 15 amino acids. The CDR3 protein is CASSDSGLSNTEAFF. The DNA of the CDR3 is TGTGCCAGCAGTGACTCGGGACTGTCGAACACTGAAGCTTTCTTT.

Concerning this clone itself: This CDR3 is also generated by other DNA sequences in the sample. The chain uses TRBV30 and TRBJ1-1, with D hard to call. CDR1 is GTSNPN and CDR2 is SVGIG in the germline V gene (reference sequence). The CDR3 consists of 13 residues. V gave up 0 bases and J gave up 3 bases, with 8 bases separating them. This CDR3 is CAWSVLDYTEAFF. CDR3 nucleotides: TGTGCCTGGAGTGTACTGGACTACACTGAAGCTTTCTTT.

The rearrangement uses TRBV2 and TRBJ2-1, with TRBD1 identical over 8 bases. Trimming removed 7 bases from V and 7 bases from J; junction bases left unmatched: 9. Per the germline V gene, CDR1 is SNHLY and CDR2 is FYNNEI. The CDR3 consists of 14 residues. CDR3 sequence: CASTGRGRYNEQFF. In nucleotides, the CDR3 is TGTGCCAGCACTGGCAGGGGGCGTTATAATGAGCAGTTCTTC.

The rearrangement links TRBV28 to TRBJ1-3; no firm D call. The CDR3 covers 15 residues. CDR1 is MDHEN, CDR2 SYDVKM, per germline. V lost 3 bases and J 0 bases, leaving 9 bases between the germline ends. CDR3 nucleotide sequence: TGTGCCAGCAGTTTGGGTCAGAACTCTGGAAACACCATATATTTT. It is translated as CASSLGQNSGNTIYF. Based on the CDR3 plus reference TRBV28 and TRBJ1-3, the full variable domain is DVKVTQSSRYLVKRTGEKVFLECVQDMDHENMFWYRQDPGLGLRLIYFSYDVKMKEKGDIPEGYSVSREKKERFSLILESASTNQTSMYLCASSLGQNSGNTIYFGEGSWLTVV.

As regards this clone: Other DNA sequences within the sample encode an identical CDR3. The chain recombines TRBV27 with TRBJ2-7; a possible D gene is TRBD2 (5 bases). V was clipped by 5 bases and J by 3 bases, with 11 bases between them. The CDR3 is 13 amino acids. In germline, CDR1 is MNHEY, CDR2 SMNVEV (reference sequence). The CDR3 sequence is CASSPGTIYEQYF. The CDR3 DNA follows: TGTGCCAGCAGTCCGGGAACAATCTACGAGCAGTACTTC.

The chain employs TRBV9 and TRBJ2-1; D uncertain. Trimming cost V 4 bases and J 7 bases, with 21 bases left between them. CDR1 is SGDLS, CDR2 YYNGEE, per germline. The CDR3 contains 16 residues. Here the CDR3 reads CASSPASSSTWNEQFF. The CDR3 bases are TGTGCCAGCAGCCCCGCATCGAGCTCTACTTGGAATGAGCAGTTCTTC.

The rearrangement joins TRBV7-8 to TRBJ2-3; possibly TRBD1 or TRBD2 for D (5 bases each). CDR1 and CDR2 from the germline V gene are SGHVS and FQNEAQ. V lost 6 bases, J lost 4 bases, and 23 bases lay in between. The CDR3 loop spans 17 amino acids. Here the CDR3 reads CASSMPRDHASPDTQYF. CDR3 bases: TGTGCCAGCAGTATGCCCCGGGACCACGCTTCGCCAGATACGCAGTATTTT.

The chain couples TRBV19 to TRBJ2-3; 9 bases match TRBD2. Germline values: CDR1 LNHDA, CDR2 SQIVND (reference sequence). J lost 0 bases, V lost 4 bases, and 5 bases had no gene match. The CDR3 is made up of 16 amino acids. This chain's CDR3 is CASSTLTSGSTDTQYF. As DNA, the CDR3 is TGTGCCAGTAGTACCCTAACTAGCGGGAGCACAGATACGCAGTATTTT. Full variable domain (outside the CDR3, taken from reference TRBV19 and TRBJ2-3): DGGITQSPKYLFRKEGQNVTLSCEQNLNHDAMYWYRQDPGQGLRLIYYSQIVNDFQKGDIAEGYSVSREKKESFPLTVTSAQKNPTAFYLCASSTLTSGSTDTQYFGPGTRLTVL.

This clone appeared a single time. The chain employs TRBV29-1 and TRBJ2-3; D possibly corresponds to TRBD1 (5 bases). The germline V and J ends were trimmed by 4 bases and 4 bases, with 6 bases remaining between them. This CDR3 has 11 residues. Looked up from germline, CDR1 is SQVTM and CDR2 is ANQGSEA. CDR3 loop: CSVVGADTQYF. Here the CDR3 DNA reads TGCAGCGTTGTAGGGGCAGATACGCAGTATTTT.

The rearrangement joins TRBV27 to TRBJ1-5; TRBD1 matches 7 bases. The V gene's germline CDR1 is MNHEY and CDR2 SMNVEV (reference sequence). This CDR3 contains 14 residues. J was trimmed by 4 bases and V by 8 bases; bases with no gene match: 8. CDR3 in DNA: TGTGCCAGCGCGATGACAGGGAATAATCAGCCCCAGCATTTT. Amino acids: CASAMTGNNQPQHF.

This chain uses TRBV6-5 with TRBJ2-7; tentatively, D is TRBD2 (6 bases). Trimming pared 5 bases from V and 4 bases from J, leaving 12 bases between. Germline CDR1 and CDR2: MNHEY and SVGAGI. This CDR3 has 13 amino acids. The CDR3, as DNA: TGTGCCAGCAGTGAGAGGGAGGATTACGAGCAGTACTTC. Translated, it gives CASSEREDYEQYF.

V usage is TRBV4-1 and J usage is TRBJ2-5, with 8 bases that match TRBD2. Germline V gene lookup returns CDR1 MGHRA and CDR2 YSYEKL. This CDR3 has 16 residues. The V segment lost 1 base and the J segment 1 base; nucleotides outside the gene matches: 5. CDR3: CASSQVLADLQETQYF. The CDR3 coding sequence is TGCGCCAGCAGCCAAGTACTAGCGGATCTCCAAGAGACCCAGTACTTC.

The chain employs TRBV7-9 and TRBJ2-5; 9 bases line up with TRBD1. Germline V gene lookup returns CDR1 SEHNR and CDR2 FQNEAQ (reference sequence). The CDR3 sequence is 15 residues long. V shed 5 bases, J shed 5 bases, and the junction held 9 bases outside the gene matches. CDR3: CASSPPSTGGETQYF. DNA of the CDR3: TGTGCCAGCAGCCCGCCATCGACAGGGGGGGAGACCCAGTACTTC.

This sequence joins TRBV5-1 and TRBJ2-7; no reliable D call. Trimming stripped 1 base from V and 5 bases from J, with 10 bases between. The CDR3 is 13 amino acids. The germline CDR1 and CDR2 sequences are SGHRS and YFSETQ. The CDR3 DNA reads as TGCGCCAGCAGCTTGCCCAAGCTGGACGAGCAGTACTTC. Its protein is CASSLPKLDEQYF.

This clone occurred once. V usage is TRBV13 and J usage is TRBJ2-7, with a tentative D call TRBD2 (6 bases). V was shortened by 5 bases and J by 2 bases, with 19 bases between the two germline ends. The CDR3 is 16 residues long. Germline V gene data show CDR1 as PRHDT and CDR2 as FYEKMQ (reference sequence). The CDR3 coding sequence is TGTGCCAGCAGCGGCCGGGACTCCGAAAACCCCTACGAGCAGTACTTC. Amino acids: CASSGRDSENPYEQYF.

The CDR3 reads CASSLQAGELFF. The CDR3 bases are TGCGCCAGCAGCTTGCAGGCCGGGGAGCTGTTTTTT. V usage is TRBV5-1 and J usage is TRBJ2-2; D ambiguous. Deletions cut 1 base from V and 6 bases from J, with 4 bases between. Germline V gene lookup returns CDR1 SGHRS and CDR2 YFSETQ. This CDR3 contains 12 residues.

The chain joins TRBV21-1 to TRBJ2-7; TRBD1 is the table's D call and was not checked against the DNA. TRBV21-1 is flagged as a pseudogene. The CDR3 length is 13 residues. This CDR3 is CASSKFARVEQYF. The CDR3 coding sequence is TGTGCCAGCAGCAAATTCGCCAGGGTCGAGCAGTACTTC.

With regard to this clone: Other DNA sequences within the sample encode an identical CDR3. The rearrangement links TRBV5-6 to TRBJ2-7; perhaps TRBD1 as D (5 bases). The CDR3 is 13 residues long. Germline lookup yields CDR1 SGHDT and CDR2 YYEEEE. The V end lost 4 bases, the J end lost 1 base, and 9 bases lay between the germline ends. The CDR3 is CASSLDRSYEQYF. CDR3 sequence (DNA): TGTGCCAGCAGCCTCGACAGATCCTACGAGCAGTACTTC.